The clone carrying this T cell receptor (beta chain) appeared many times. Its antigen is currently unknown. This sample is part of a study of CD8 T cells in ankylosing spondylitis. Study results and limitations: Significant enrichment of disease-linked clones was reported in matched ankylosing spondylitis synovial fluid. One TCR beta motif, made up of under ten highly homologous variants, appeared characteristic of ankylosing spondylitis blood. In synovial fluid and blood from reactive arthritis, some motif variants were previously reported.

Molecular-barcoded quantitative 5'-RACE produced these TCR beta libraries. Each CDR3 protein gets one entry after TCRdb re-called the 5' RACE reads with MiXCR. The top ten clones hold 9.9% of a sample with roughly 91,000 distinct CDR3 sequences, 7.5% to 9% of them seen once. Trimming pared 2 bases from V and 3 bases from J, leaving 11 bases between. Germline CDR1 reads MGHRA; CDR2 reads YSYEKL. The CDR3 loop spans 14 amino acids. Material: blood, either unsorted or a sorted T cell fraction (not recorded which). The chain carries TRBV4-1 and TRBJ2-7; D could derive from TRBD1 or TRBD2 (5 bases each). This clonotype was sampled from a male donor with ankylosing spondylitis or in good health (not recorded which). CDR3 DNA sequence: TGCGCCAGCAGCCAACAAACGGGGCTCTACGAGCAGTACTTC. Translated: CASSQQTGLYEQYF.